This record concerns one T cell receptor beta chain sequence. Its matching antigen is unknown. The PCR employed 60 Vbeta primers together with 13 Jbeta primers. In the authors' methods: A follow-up analysis tallied approximately 85 million unique TCR beta chains, 9 million to 11 million shared. TCRdb's table, derived via immunoSEQ multiplex PCR, lists solely in-frame clones and lacks some. D and trimming come from the DNA, and the V and J calls and clone size come from that table. The table includes 70,000 to 95,000 clones, almost 85% detected once. The V and J ends lost 5 bases and 2 bases respectively, with 9 bases between them. Per the germline V gene, CDR1 is SGHRS and CDR2 is YFSETQ. This CDR3 has 13 residues. Healthy bone marrow donors formed the donor group. This specimen belongs to a study of cytomegalovirus exposure and HLA in healthy donors. General study results and limits: In vitro, three CMV-associated chains proved specific for CMV antigens. Researchers had no immune exposure information except CMV serostatus available.

The sequencing sample was made of PBMCs. This receptor was obtained from a woman aged 18-29 years in good health and CMV-seropositive. The V and J genes are TRBV5-1 and TRBJ2-3, with no clear D. CDR3 protein: CASSLKYTDTQYF. For the CDR3, the DNA is TGCGCCAGCAGTTTAAAATACACAGATACGCAGTATTTT.